One sample yielded the 10 T cell receptor beta chains listed below, sequenced in a study of cytomegalovirus exposure and HLA in healthy donors. The PCR ran on 60 Vbeta and 13 Jbeta primers. Profiled with immunoSEQ multiplex PCR; TCRdb holds only in-frame clones, not every one. Of about 140,000 clones listed, roughly 74% were seen once; the top ten hold over 3%. Sequences were obtained from PBMCs. Every receptor here comes from a man aged 35 to 55 in good health and CMV-seronegative.

The gene calls are TRBV6-1 and TRBJ2-7, with 8 bases that match TRBD1. V lost 0 bases to trimming and J lost 3 bases; unmatched junction nucleotides: 4. The CDR3 contains 15 residues. From germline, CDR1 is MNHNS and CDR2 SASEGT. CDR3 in DNA: TGTGCCAGCAGTGAAGCCTCAGGGGGCGGCTACGAGCAGTACTTC. It translates to CASSEASGGGYEQYF.

This clone appeared a single time. The chain has TRBV18 and TRBJ1-4, with D tentatively TRBD1 (6 bases). CDR3 length: 15 amino acids. V was pared by 3 bases and J by 0 bases, with 8 bases between. Germline-derived CDR1 and CDR2 are KGHSH and LQKENI. Written as DNA, the CDR3 is TGTGCCAGCTCACCTCGGACAGCAACTAATGAAAAACTGTTTTTT. Its protein product is CASSPRTATNEKLFF.

The chain has TRBV27 and TRBJ2-7; the D gene is possibly TRBD2 (6 bases). V lost 7 bases, J lost 5 bases, and 36 bases lay in between. Germline-derived CDR1 and CDR2 are MNHEY and SMNVEV (reference sequence). The CDR3 runs 20 residues. In DNA form, the CDR3 reads TGTGCCAGCACCCCCTCATCTCCCAGGGAGGTTTTTAAGGGGATCCACGAGCAGTACTTC. This translates into CASTPSSPREVFKGIHEQYF.

V gene TRBV7-2 combines with J gene TRBJ1-1; D is perhaps TRBD1 (6 bases). The CDR3 sequence is 13 residues long. In germline, CDR1 is SGHTA, CDR2 FQGNSA. V lost 6 bases to trimming and J lost 4 bases, with 12 bases between them. CDR3 DNA sequence: TGTGCCAGCAGGTTGACAGGACCCACTGAAGCTTTCTTT. Its protein is CASRLTGPTEAFF.

The chain is built from TRBV19 and TRBJ1-6; 7 nucleotides line up with TRBD1. This CDR3 has 17 amino acids. Germline V gives CDR1 LNHDA, CDR2 SQIVND (reference sequence). The V gene end was trimmed by 4 bases and the J gene end by 6 bases; junction bases not matched to a gene: 12. CDR3 loop: CASSTYRGGDSNSPLHF. The CDR3 DNA sequence: TGTGCCAGTAGTACCTACAGGGGTGGGGATTCTAATTCACCCCTCCACTTT.

V and J are TRBV7-3 and TRBJ2-7; 10 bases fit TRBD1. J lost 6 bases, V lost 5 bases, and 4 bases had no gene match. The germline V gene has CDR1 SGHTA and CDR2 FQGTGA. This CDR3 is built from 13 residues. The CDR3 DNA sequence: TGTGCCAGCAGCCTGACAGGGGGCGGCGAGCAGTACTTC. Its translation: CASSLTGGGEQYF. The whole variable domain, remainder taken from reference TRBV7-3 and TRBJ2-7, is GAGVSQTPSNKVTEKGKYVELRCDPISGHTALYWYRQSLGQGPEFLIYFQGTGAADDSGLPNDRFFAVRPEGSVSTLKIQRTERGDSAVYLCASSLTGGGEQYFGPGTRLTVT.

The table lists this clone with a count of one. The rearrangement uses TRBV15 and TRBJ2-3; 10 nucleotides match TRBD2. CDR3 size: 16 residues. The germline V gene encodes CDR1 LNHNV and CDR2 YYDKDF (reference sequence). V dropped 3 bases and J dropped 5; count of bases not matched to a gene: 8. For the CDR3, the DNA is TGTGCCACCAGCAGCCTGGAGAGGACTAGCGGAGATACGCAGTATTTT. Its protein product is CATSSLERTSGDTQYF.

The chain recombines TRBV6-6 with TRBJ1-4, with TRBD1 as a possible D gene (5 bases). This CDR3 contains 16 residues. Trimming stripped 6 bases from V and 3 bases from J, with 17 bases between. Germline V gene lookup returns CDR1 MNHNY and CDR2 SVGAGI (reference sequence). In DNA, the CDR3 is TGTGCCAGCAGAAGGACACCATCCCTCTCTAATGAAAAACTGTTTTTT. Its translation is CASRRTPSLSNEKLFF.

V gene TRBV18 combines with J gene TRBJ1-1; a weak D match, TRBD1 (6 bases). The CDR3 is 15 amino acids. The V gene lost 2 bases and the J gene lost 1 base, with 11 bases spanning the gap. From germline, CDR1 is KGHSH and CDR2 LQKENI. CDR3 protein: CASSPTGLRNTEAFF. CDR3 sequence (DNA): TGTGCCAGCTCACCAACAGGGTTACGGAACACTGAAGCTTTCTTT.

CDR3 coding DNA: TGTGCCAGCAGTTTATCCGGGTCTGGAAACACCATATATTTT. This gives the protein CASSLSGSGNTIYF. The V call is TRBV28, the J call TRBJ1-3; D is undetermined. Germline V gives CDR1 MDHEN, CDR2 SYDVKM. Trimming pared 1 base from V and 1 base from J, leaving 5 bases between. The CDR3 totals 14 residues.